What follows is one TCR beta chain and its context. Its antigen is still unknown. Losses at the gene ends were 5 bases for V and 5 bases for J; bases not matched to a gene: 9. Germline CDR1 and CDR2: SEHNR and FQNEAQ (reference sequence). The CDR3 has 15 residues. Measured with immunoSEQ multiplex PCR; TCRdb has only the in-frame clones, and not every one. The profile shows over 110,000 clones, approximately 87% of them singletons. This record comes from a study of T cell responses to AZD1222 COVID-19 vaccine. Study-level points and caveats: There were mostly white British donors and more females than males, and clonal diversity was possibly underestimated.

The receptor comes from an adult who received the AZD1222 COVID-19 vaccine. Here the sequenced sample was peripheral blood, taken 28 days after the second AZD1222 dose. The chain links TRBV7-9 to TRBJ2-5, with 9 bases matching TRBD1. The CDR3 region is CASSNQNRGHETQYF. In DNA form, the CDR3 reads TGTGCCAGCAGCAACCAAAACAGGGGGCATGAGACCCAGTACTTC.